The next 13 T cell receptor beta chains were all read from a single sample in a study of blood T cell repertoires in COVID-19. Generated by immunoSEQ multiplex PCR, the TCRdb table keeps only in-frame clones and is missing some. This table holds around 180,000 clones, 82% found once. Sequenced sample: peripheral blood. All receptors come from a woman over 75 with active or convalescent COVID-19.

The chain joins TRBV27 to TRBJ2-3, with D possibly TRBD2 on 6 matching bases. The CDR3 covers 14 residues. Looked up from germline, CDR1 is MNHEY and CDR2 is SMNVEV (reference sequence). Between the trimmed V and J ends, which lost 4 bases and 5 bases, there was a span of 13 bases. The CDR3 sequence is CASSYGGTVDTQYF. The DNA for the CDR3 is TGTGCCAGCAGTTACGGCGGGACGGTAGATACGCAGTATTTT.

This CDR3 reads CASSLVPSGNGGELFF. Here the CDR3 DNA reads TGTGCCAGCAGCTTAGTTCCTAGCGGGAACGGCGGGGAGCTGTTTTTT. The chain combines TRBV11-2 with TRBJ2-2, with 9 bases fitting TRBD2. CDR1 is SGHAT, CDR2 FQNNGV, per germline. After removal of 1 base from V and 7 bases from J, the junction contained 7 bases not matched to a gene. The CDR3 is 16 amino acids.

J is TRBJ2-1 and V is TRBV19; D is ambiguous. Trimming left V 10 bases short and J 4 bases short, with 8 bases between. CDR1 LNHDA and CDR2 SQIVND come from the germline V gene (reference sequence). The CDR3 has 11 residues. The CDR3 loop is CATRAYNEQFF. CDR3 nucleotides: TGTGCCACCAGAGCGTACAATGAGCAGTTCTTC.

The CDR3 protein is CAWSYYDTQYF. CDR3 sequence (DNA): TGTGCCTGGAGTTACTATGATACGCAGTATTTT. J is TRBJ2-3 and V is TRBV30; D not resolved. Trimming pared 2 bases from V and 6 bases from J, leaving 6 bases between. The CDR3 covers 11 residues. Germline lookup yields CDR1 GTSNPN and CDR2 SVGIG (reference sequence).

V is TRBV30 and J is TRBJ1-4, with D tentatively TRBD1 (6 bases). Per germline, CDR1 GTSNPN and CDR2 SVGIG (reference sequence). The length of the CDR3 is 17 residues. Deletions cut 0 bases from V and 5 bases from J, with 19 bases between. The CDR3: CAWSVSLMGAVNEKLFF. For the CDR3, the DNA is TGTGCCTGGAGTGTATCGCTTATGGGGGCAGTAAATGAAAAACTGTTTTTT. Drawing the rest from reference TRBV30 and TRBJ1-4, the complete variable domain is SQTIHQWPATLVQPVGSPLSLECTVEGTSNPNLYWYRQAAGRGLQLLFYSVGIGQISSEVPQNLSASRPQDRQFILSSKKLLLSDSGFYLCAWSVSLMGAVNEKLFFGSGTQLSVL.

The chain couples TRBV5-1 to TRBJ2-5, with D possibly being TRBD2 (5 bases). This CDR3 region has 14 residues. Trimming took 3 bases from V and 2 from J, leaving 11 bases between them. Germline V gives CDR1 SGHRS, CDR2 YFSETQ. The CDR3 sequence is CASSSPRDQETQYF. In DNA form, the CDR3 reads TGCGCCAGCAGCTCCCCCCGGGATCAAGAGACCCAGTACTTC.

In its sample, this clone was seen a few times. The V call is TRBV10-2, the J call TRBJ2-7; tentative D call: TRBD1 (6 bases). This CDR3 comprises 15 residues. The germline gives CDR1 WSHSY, CDR2 SAAADI. The V end was cut by 6 bases, the J end by 2 bases, with 17 bases between. CDR3 loop: CASSAGTQVAYEQYF. For the CDR3, the DNA is TGCGCCAGCAGCGCCGGGACACAAGTCGCCTACGAGCAGTACTTC.

The chain recombines TRBV6-6 with TRBJ1-5; TRBD1 matches at 7 bases. J gave up 0 bases and V 6 bases, and 5 bases lay outside the gene matches. This CDR3 has 15 residues. Germline-derived CDR1 and CDR2 are MNHNY and SVGAGI (reference sequence). In DNA form, the CDR3 reads TGTGCCAGCAGCCAGGGGGGAATTAGCAATCAGCCCCAGCATTTT. It encodes CASSQGGISNQPQHF.

V gene TRBV6-5 combines with J gene TRBJ2-3; 7 nucleotides align to TRBD2. The germline V gene encodes CDR1 MNHEY and CDR2 SVGAGI. The ends lost 6 bases at V and 0 bases at J; junction bases unmatched: 6. CDR3 length equals 15 residues. The CDR3 region is CASRYSGSSTDTQYF. DNA for the CDR3: TGTGCCAGCAGATATAGCGGGTCTAGCACAGATACGCAGTATTTT.

V is TRBV25-1 and J is TRBJ1-3; possible D gene TRBD1, 5 bases. Germline values: CDR1 MGHDK, CDR2 SYGVNS. V was shortened by 7 bases and J by 3 bases, with 10 bases between the two germline ends. The CDR3 loop spans 13 amino acids. The CDR3 coding sequence is TGTGCCAGCATCCCGGGGGGTGGAAACACCATATATTTT. Amino acid sequence: CASIPGGGNTIYF.

The chain is built from TRBV7-6 and TRBJ1-6, with 10 nucleotides matching TRBD1. V was pared by 4 bases and J by 7 bases, with 7 bases of the junction left unmatched. Germline V CDR1 and CDR2: SGHVS, FNYEAQ. The CDR3 consists of 16 residues. The CDR3 DNA reads TGTGCCAGCAGCTACGGGACAGGGGAGATAAATTCACCCCTCCACTTT. This sequence encodes CASSYGTGEINSPLHF.

The V call is TRBV6-2 or TRBV6-3, the J call TRBJ1-1; D not certain. V lost 4 bases to trimming and J lost 1 base, with 7 bases between them. This CDR3 spans 13 amino acids. From germline, CDR1 is MNHEY and CDR2 SVGEGT. Written as DNA, the CDR3 is TGTGCCAGCAGTTTATACAGGAACACTGAAGCTTTCTTT. It is translated as CASSLYRNTEAFF.

This clone was seen only once. The CDR3 reads CASSFPGPGGEAFF. CDR3 nucleotide sequence: TGTGCCAGCAGCTTCCCGGGACCGGGAGGGGAAGCTTTCTTT. The chain uses TRBV7-2 and TRBJ1-1; possible D gene TRBD1, 5 bases. V lost 3 bases, J lost 8 bases, and 16 bases lay in between. This CDR3 comprises 14 residues. CDR1 is SGHTA, CDR2 FQGNSA, per germline.